This entry lists 16 T cell receptor beta chains sequenced from one sample in a study of blood T cell repertoires in COVID-19. Assay: immunoSEQ multiplex PCR; the TCRdb copy retains only in-frame clones and omits some. The sample contains over 100,000 clones, 75% to 90% of which appear only once. The source material was peripheral blood. Source of these receptors: a man aged 70-80 years with acute or convalescent COVID-19.

This rearrangement joins TRBV29-1 to TRBJ2-2; 8 bases agree with TRBD2. Germline CDR1 and CDR2: SQVTM and ANQGSEA. This CDR3 spans 14 amino acids. Trimming removed 3 bases from V and 5 bases from J; junction bases left unmatched: 5. This CDR3 reads CSVDGGRQTGELFF. In nucleotides, the CDR3 is TGCAGCGTTGACGGCGGGAGGCAGACCGGGGAGCTGTTTTTT.

The chain carries TRBV10-3 and TRBJ2-3, with TRBD1 matching 8 bases. This CDR3 comprises 16 residues. Trimming removed 7 bases from V and 0 bases from J; junction bases left unmatched: 9. Germline CDR1 is ENHRY and CDR2 is SYGVKD. Here the CDR3 reads CAITNGQGSSTDTQYF. The CDR3 nucleotides are TGTGCCATCACCAACGGACAGGGATCTAGCACAGATACGCAGTATTTT.

This chain joins TRBV6-2 or TRBV6-3 and TRBJ2-7; the D is unclear. The CDR3 spans 15 residues. Germline CDR1 and CDR2: MNHEY and SVGEGT. Trimming removed 4 bases at V and 2 bases at J, with 15 bases between. The chain's CDR3 is CASSFRAFTPYEQYF. The CDR3 nucleotides are TGTGCCAGCAGTTTCCGAGCTTTTACGCCCTACGAGCAGTACTTC.

CDR3 nucleotide sequence: TGTGCCAGCTCACGAGACAGGGAGATGTATCAGCCCCAGCATTTT. The encoded protein is CASSRDREMYQPQHF. The chain carries TRBV18 and TRBJ1-5; 7 bases are a match to TRBD1. This CDR3 spans 15 amino acids. The ends lost 4 bases at V and 5 bases at J; junction bases unmatched: 8. Per germline, CDR1 KGHSH and CDR2 LQKENI.

J is TRBJ2-7 and V is TRBV28, with no clear D. CDR1 and CDR2 (germline): MDHEN, SYDVKM. The CDR3 sequence is 14 residues long. V was trimmed by 4 bases and J by 1 base, leaving 11 bases between them. The CDR3 bases are TGTGCCAGCAGTTCAGATACCCTTTCCTACGAGCAGTACTTC. Encoded protein: CASSSDTLSYEQYF. Using reference TRBV28 and TRBJ2-7 for the parts outside the CDR3, the full variable domain is DVKVTQSSRYLVKRTGEKVFLECVQDMDHENMFWYRQDPGLGLRLIYFSYDVKMKEKGDIPEGYSVSREKKERFSLILESASTNQTSMYLCASSSDTLSYEQYFGPGTRLTVT.

The chain links TRBV21-1 to TRBJ2-7; no check of the table's D call, TRBD1, against the DNA was made. TRBV21-1 is a listed pseudogene. CDR3 length: 16 amino acids. The CDR3 DNA is TGTGCCAGCAGCACCCAGAGAGGACAGGGGACCTACGAGCAGTACTTC. It yields the protein CASSTQRGQGTYEQYF.

V gene TRBV19 combines with J gene TRBJ1-5; TRBD1 matches at 7 bases. The CDR3 consists of 13 residues. From germline, CDR1 is LNHDA and CDR2 SQIVND (reference sequence). V lost 6 bases and J lost 5; bases outside the gene matches: 4. CDR3 amino acids: CASSVQGDQPQHF. DNA for the CDR3: TGTGCCAGTAGCGTGCAGGGGGATCAGCCCCAGCATTTT.

This clone was counted a few times. The chain recombines TRBV18 with TRBJ2-1; 7 nucleotides line up with TRBD1. J gave up 4 bases and V 8 bases, and 17 bases lay outside the gene matches. Germline CDR1 is KGHSH and CDR2 is LQKENI. The CDR3 runs to 17 residues. The CDR3 loop reads CASPTQGGIRIYNEQFF. CDR3 DNA: TGTGCCAGCCCTACGCAAGGGGGCATAAGGATTTACAATGAGCAGTTCTTC.

V is TRBV28 and J is TRBJ2-1; 10 bases match TRBD2. This CDR3 region has 16 residues. V lost 2 bases, J lost 6 bases, and 7 bases stayed unmatched. CDR1 MDHEN and CDR2 SYDVKM come from the germline V gene. The DNA of the CDR3 is TGTGCCAGCAGTTTAGTTCGGCCTAGCGGGGGCAATGAGCAGTTCTTC. This sequence encodes CASSLVRPSGGNEQFF.

The J gene is TRBJ2-2, the V gene TRBV10-3, with a tentative D call TRBD2 (5 bases). V was cut by 4 bases and J by 7 bases, with 16 bases left in between. Germline V gene sequence: CDR1 ENHRY, CDR2 SYGVKD. The CDR3 is made up of 15 amino acids. CDR3 coding DNA: TGTGCCATCAGTGCCCCGTTCGAGGGAAACGGGGAGCTGTTTTTT. Translating it yields CAISAPFEGNGELFF.

The V and J genes are TRBV29-1 and TRBJ2-1; TRBD1 agrees at 9 bases. The CDR3 totals 14 residues. Losses at the gene ends were 4 bases for V and 6 bases for J; bases not matched to a gene: 7. Germline V CDR1 and CDR2: SQVTM, ANQGSEA. The CDR3, as DNA: TGCAGCGTTGCTCGACAGGGGGGAGGCAATGAGCAGTTCTTC. Amino acids: CSVARQGGGNEQFF.

This chain joins TRBV19 and TRBJ2-4; 7 bases match TRBD1. Germline V CDR1 and CDR2: LNHDA, SQIVND (reference sequence). The CDR3 contains 16 residues. Trimming cost V 5 bases and J 0 bases; bases outside gene matches: 7. DNA for the CDR3: TGTGCCAGTAGTGCCTGGGACAGTGTAGCCAAAAACATTCAGTACTTC. Translating it yields CASSAWDSVAKNIQYF.

The chain links TRBV29-1 to TRBJ2-1, with 10 bases identical to TRBD1. CDR3 size: 16 residues. The V and J ends lost 6 bases and 8 bases, in that order; junction bases with no gene match: 16. Germline lookup yields CDR1 SQVTM and CDR2 ANQGSEA. The CDR3 spells CSVIPGQGLGGDEQFF. The CDR3 region has the DNA TGCAGCGTCATCCCGGGACAGGGGCTGGGCGGGGATGAGCAGTTCTTC.

The rearrangement joins TRBV11-2 to TRBJ1-2; 7 bases line up with TRBD1. Germline loops: CDR1 SGHAT, CDR2 FQNNGV. With V trimmed by 7 bases and J by 3 bases, 11 bases remained unmatched. This CDR3 has 15 residues. The CDR3 reads CASTPQTGMDYGYTF. DNA of the CDR3: TGTGCCAGCACCCCTCAGACAGGGATGGACTATGGCTACACCTTC.

V gene TRBV5-8 combines with J gene TRBJ2-3; 9 bases align to TRBD2. J was trimmed by 5 bases and V by 3 bases; bases with no gene match: 7. CDR1 and CDR2 (germline): SGHTS, YDEGEE. The CDR3 runs 15 residues. DNA of the CDR3: TGTGCCAGCAGCTCCTCGCTAGCGGGACAAGATACGCAGTATTTT. This translates into CASSSSLAGQDTQYF.

This clone has only a few counts. This chain connects TRBV15 to TRBJ1-3, with a tentative D call TRBD1 (5 bases). Deletions cut 5 bases from V and 4 bases from J, with 9 bases between. The CDR3 consists of 13 residues. Germline V CDR1 and CDR2: LNHNV, YYDKDF (reference sequence). CDR3 loop: CATSSSGGNTIYF. In DNA, the CDR3 is TGTGCCACCAGCTCCTCAGGGGGAAACACCATATATTTT.